The entry below describes one TCR beta chain. The data stem from a study of patients and donors after allogeneic stem cell transplantation. TCRdb analysed the RT-PCR reads with MiXCR anew, one entry per CDR3 protein. In the table there are 800,000 to 1,000,000 distinct CDR3 sequences, over 15% of which are singletons. V was clipped by 5 bases and J by 6 bases, with 14 bases between them. The CDR3 has 14 amino acids. Germline CDR1 MNHNS, CDR2 SASEGT. V and J are TRBV6-1 and TRBJ1-5; a weak D match, TRBD1 (5 bases). The receptor comes from a human donor who was either an allogeneic HSCT recipient or a stem cell or donor lymphocyte infusion donor (not recorded which). It is not recorded whose cells these are; they may come from a transplant donor. The sample consisted of blood, either unsorted or a sorted T cell fraction (not recorded which). CDR3 protein: CASSPGQGAQPQHF. The CDR3 DNA sequence: TGTGCCAGCAGTCCCGGACAAGGCGCTCAGCCCCAGCATTTT.